The subject of this entry is one T cell receptor (beta chain). Antigen: not known. Germline CDR1 and CDR2: MGHRA and YSYEKL. The CDR3 covers 13 residues. The V end lost 5 bases, the J end lost 5 bases, and 12 bases lay between the germline ends. These data are taken from a study of OX40 agonist ivuxolimab in advanced cancers. Across the whole study: The dose of intravenous ivuxolimab that patients received every 2 weeks ranged from 0.01 to 10 mg/kg. Three partial responders included one hepatocellular carcinoma patient and two cutaneous melanoma patients. The mean age was roughly 60 years, ranging from 23 to 79, with about 87% of participants male.

Libraries were prepared by immunoSEQ multiplex PCR; TCRdb keeps only in-frame clonotypes and omits some of them. In the table there are about 54,000 clones, roughly 81% of which are singletons. Overall study results and limits: The 0.1-3.0 mg/kg partial responders had among the lowest clonal expansion.

The J gene is TRBJ1-1, the V gene TRBV4-1, with D possibly TRBD1 on 6 matching bases. The source is an adult with an advanced solid tumor such as melanoma, head and neck, liver or kidney cancer. The source was CD4+ or CD8+ T cells sorted from blood, collected in a trial of the OX40 agonist ivuxolimab. The CDR3 region is CASSGGALTEAFF. CDR3 nucleotide sequence: TGCGCCAGCAGCGGGGGCGCGTTGACTGAAGCTTTCTTT.